This section outlines one TCR beta chain sequence together with its context. Its antigen is unidentified. Looked up from germline, CDR1 is SGHNT and CDR2 is YYREEE (reference sequence). V shed 1 base and J shed 5 bases, with 6 bases lying between them. The CDR3 extends over 13 amino acids. The data are from a study of radiation and T cells in renal cell carcinoma. Study in general: Nephrectomy followed 15 Gy stereotactic body radiation by 4 weeks.

The time point here: baseline pretreatment blood. Described treatment: 15 Gy SBRT to primary tumor, nephrectomy 4 weeks later. Study-wide findings and caveats: Pretreatment tumor biopsies were lacking, so baseline clonotypes are unknown. Top tumor clonotypes rose in blood 2 weeks post-radiation, then contracted.

Only in-frame clones appear in the TCRdb table, and some are missing; sequencing was by immunoSEQ multiplex PCR. This table has 140,000 or so clones, around nine tenths appearing once. The sequence was collected from a woman aged 50 to 60 with renal cell carcinoma. The genes are TRBV5-4 and TRBJ1-4; no definite D call. This specimen consisted of blood, obtained from a patient whose treatment included radiotherapy and nephrectomy. CDR3 nucleotides: TGTGCCAGCAGCTTGATAGGGAATGAAAAACTGTTTTTT. This encodes CASSLIGNEKLFF.